This TCR beta chain was recorded in a study of blood T cell repertoires in COVID-19. As for the study in general: Collection of acute and convalescent COVID-19 samples took place in the United States, Italy and Spain. T cells, B-cell-depleted T cells, or PBMCs provided the cDNA or gDNA that served as material.

CDR1 is MGHDK, CDR2 SYGVNS, per germline. V was pared by 2 bases and J by 0 bases, with 6 bases between. The CDR3 is 14 amino acids. As processed by the authors: The assay estimated nucleated cells by amplifying reference gene primers. Produced via immunoSEQ multiplex PCR; TCRdb's table is partial and in-frame only. D and trimming come from the DNA, and the V and J calls and clone size come from that table. Here the sample spans about 210,000 clones, roughly 81% being singletons. The sequenced sample consisted of peripheral blood. The V call is TRBV25-1, the J call TRBJ2-3, with D perhaps TRBD2 (5 bases). This sequence was found in a woman aged 50 to 60 with active or convalescent COVID-19. CDR3 residues: CASSEGGSTDTQYF. In DNA form, the CDR3 reads TGTGCCAGCAGTGAAGGCGGGAGCACAGATACGCAGTATTTT.